Listed here are 28 T cell receptor beta chains from one sample, sequenced in a study of patients and donors after allogeneic stem cell transplantation. TCRdb called the RT-PCR reads again in MiXCR, with one record for every CDR3 protein. The table shows around 170,000 distinct CDR3 sequences, with approximately 25% occurring only once. Sequencing used blood, either unsorted or a sorted T cell fraction (not recorded which). Source of these receptors: a human donor who was either an allogeneic HSCT recipient or a stem cell or donor lymphocyte infusion donor (not recorded which). It is not recorded whose cells these are; they may come from a transplant donor.

V gene TRBV9 combines with J gene TRBJ2-3; 7 bases are a match to TRBD2. The junction had 7 bases not matched to a gene; V was cut back by 2 bases and J by 4 bases. There are 15 residues in the CDR3. CDR1 and CDR2 (germline): SGDLS, YYNGEE. CDR3: CASSVTSLVADTQYF. CDR3 sequence (DNA): TGTGCCAGCAGCGTGACTAGCCTGGTCGCAGATACGCAGTATTTT.

The chain is built from TRBV6-1 and TRBJ1-1, with TRBD1 matching over 8 bases. This CDR3 is built from 13 residues. J lost 6 bases, V lost 7 bases, and 7 bases had no gene match. Germline-derived CDR1 and CDR2 are MNHNS and SASEGT. The CDR3 sequence is CASTDRGISEAFF. The DNA of the CDR3 is TGTGCCAGCACCGACAGGGGAATCTCTGAAGCTTTCTTT.

This clonotype was seen more than once but under ten times. The V and J genes are TRBV20-1 and TRBJ1-1; TRBD1 matches 10 bases. Germline CDR1 reads DFQATT; CDR2 reads SNEGSKA (reference sequence). The length of the CDR3 is 18 residues. Trimming removed 4 bases from V and 2 bases from J; junction bases left unmatched: 16. CDR3 sequence reads: CSATKGQGVIPLNTEAFF. CDR3 coding DNA: TGCAGTGCTACAAAAGGACAGGGGGTGATTCCCTTAAACACTGAAGCTTTCTTT.

The J gene is TRBJ2-2, the V gene TRBV28, with D perhaps matching TRBD1 or TRBD2 (5 bases each). V lost 8 bases and J 5 bases, leaving 18 bases between the germline ends. The CDR3 length is 15 residues. Germline V gene sequence: CDR1 MDHEN, CDR2 SYDVKM. In nucleotides, the CDR3 is TGTGCCAGCCGTGATGGGACGCCTCAAACCGGGGAGCTGTTTTTT. It specifies CASRDGTPQTGELFF.

This chain uses TRBV6-5 with TRBJ2-4; D perhaps matches TRBD1 (6 bases). With 0 bases removed from V and 12 bases from J, the gap between germline ends came to 9 bases. Germline V lookup: CDR1 MNHEY, CDR2 SVGAGI. The CDR3 has 12 amino acids. The CDR3 protein is CASSYSGGTQYF. DNA of the CDR3: TGTGCCAGCAGTTACTCTGGGGGCACTCAGTACTTC.

The rearrangement joins TRBV12-3 or TRBV12-4 to TRBJ1-3, with 10 bases lining up with TRBD1. The CDR3 length is 20 residues. J gave up 0 bases and V 5 bases, and 16 bases lay outside the gene matches. The CDR3 sequence is CASSPLGAGQGSSSGNTIYF. DNA for the CDR3: TGTGCCAGCAGTCCCCTAGGCGCGGGACAGGGGTCGAGCTCTGGAAACACCATATATTTT.

The chain is built from TRBV20-1 and TRBJ2-1; D is uncertain. Trimming shortened V by 2 bases and J by 6 bases, and 8 bases separated the two germline ends. The length of the CDR3 is 12 residues. Germline loops: CDR1 DFQATT, CDR2 SNEGSKA (reference sequence). The CDR3 region is CSARYGGNEQFF. In nucleotides, the CDR3 is TGCAGTGCTAGATATGGTGGCAATGAGCAGTTCTTC.

The genes are TRBV20-1 and TRBJ1-5; 8 nucleotides line up with TRBD1. The CDR3 is 17 residues long. Germline loops: CDR1 DFQATT, CDR2 SNEGSKA (reference sequence). With 3 bases clipped from V and 1 base from J, the junction kept 11 bases outside the gene matches. CDR3 DNA: TGCAGTGCTAGTAGTTACAGGGGGGATTTAAGCAATCAGCCCCAGCATTTT. This codes for CSASSYRGDLSNQPQHF.

The V call is TRBV7-2, the J call TRBJ2-5, with D maybe TRBD2 (6 bases). The CDR3 consists of 14 residues. V was shortened by 6 bases and J by 6 bases, with 17 bases between the two germline ends. CDR1 is SGHTA, CDR2 FQGNSA, per germline. The CDR3 DNA is TGTGCCAGCAGTTCCTTATTCCGGGAGAAGACCCAGTACTTC. Its translation is CASSSLFREKTQYF.

This clonotype was found a few times. The chain has TRBV20-1 and TRBJ1-3; no definite D call. The V gene lost 1 base and the J gene lost 0 bases, with 7 bases spanning the gap. The CDR3 spans 14 residues. The germline gives CDR1 DFQATT, CDR2 SNEGSKA (reference sequence). The CDR3 spells CSARGMASGNTIYF. CDR3 in DNA: TGCAGTGCTAGAGGTATGGCCTCTGGAAACACCATATATTTT.

This chain's CDR3 is CASSLPAGASMEQFF. The CDR3 coding sequence is TGTGCCAGCAGCCTTCCAGCGGGGGCCTCTATGGAGCAGTTCTTC. The chain is built from TRBV12-3 or TRBV12-4 and TRBJ2-1, with 8 bases lining up with TRBD2. The junction had 14 bases not matched to a gene; V was cut back by 6 bases and J by 10 bases. The CDR3 runs 15 residues.

The chain uses TRBV12-3 or TRBV12-4 and TRBJ2-1, with D possibly matching TRBD2 (7 bases). Trimming took off 5 bases at V and 10 bases at J, with 18 bases between the two ends. The CDR3 is 14 amino acids. CDR3: CASSPGWGGHEQFF. CDR3 nucleotide sequence: TGTGCCAGCAGTCCCGGGTGGGGGGGCCACGAGCAGTTCTTC.

This clonotype was detected only a few times. The V call is TRBV15, the J call TRBJ2-7; no firm D call. The V gene's germline CDR1 is LNHNV and CDR2 YYDKDF (reference sequence). This CDR3 has 15 residues. V lost 1 base to trimming and J lost 4 bases, with 14 bases between them. CDR3 sequence (DNA): TGTGCCACCAGCAGAGCTCCCATGGTTCTTTACGAGCAGTACTTC. Its translation: CATSRAPMVLYEQYF.

This clonotype appeared a few times. The V and J genes are TRBV29-1 and TRBJ2-1; the match to TRBD1 covers 7 bases. CDR3 size: 14 residues. Unmatched junction bases numbered 11, after V lost 8 bases and J lost 4 bases. From germline, CDR1 is SQVTM and CDR2 ANQGSEA. The CDR3 region is CSSHRGEIYNEQFF. The CDR3 region has the DNA TGCAGCTCGCACAGGGGCGAAATTTACAATGAGCAGTTCTTC.

The rearrangement joins TRBV6-5 to TRBJ1-2; 7 nucleotides agree with TRBD1. This CDR3 region has 15 residues. V was pared by 4 bases and J by 5 bases, with 10 bases of the junction left unmatched. CDR1 and CDR2 (germline): MNHEY, SVGAGI. CDR3 loop: CASSSPPTGKYGYTF. The CDR3 DNA is TGTGCCAGCAGTTCCCCGCCGACAGGGAAATATGGCTACACCTTC.

The chain employs TRBV20-1 and TRBJ2-1, with 12 bases identical to TRBD2. CDR3 length: 13 amino acids. The germline V gene has CDR1 DFQATT and CDR2 SNEGSKA (reference sequence). The trim removed 6 bases at V and 9 bases at J, leaving 6 bases unmatched. The CDR3 nucleotides are TGCAGTGCGAGGACTAGCGGGATTGCTGAGCAGTTCTTC. It specifies CSARTSGIAEQFF.

This sequence joins TRBV25-1 and TRBJ1-2; TRBD1 matches at 8 bases. This CDR3 is 13 amino acids long. V dropped 4 bases and J dropped 6; count of bases not matched to a gene: 4. Germline V CDR1 and CDR2: MGHDK, SYGVNS. The chain's CDR3 is CASSGRQGNGYTF. The CDR3 nucleotides read TGTGCCAGCAGTGGACGACAGGGGAATGGCTACACCTTC.

The chain joins TRBV3-1 to TRBJ1-6; no reliable D call. CDR3 length equals 12 residues. The germline V and J ends were trimmed by 1 base and 10 bases, with 5 bases remaining between them. The germline V gene has CDR1 LGHDT and CDR2 YNNKEL (reference sequence). For the CDR3, the DNA is TGTGCCAGCAGCCAAGGTGAATCACCCCTCCACTTT. This gives the protein CASSQGESPLHF.

This clonotype was seen more than once but under ten times. The chain employs TRBV12-3 or TRBV12-4 and TRBJ2-1; weak D call: TRBD2 (5 bases). V lost 7 bases and J 9 bases, leaving 22 bases between the germline ends. CDR3 size: 15 residues. CDR3 bases: TGTGCCAGCATCTCTAGTGGGAGCCCCCTGGGTGAGCAGTTCTTC. Amino acids: CASISSGSPLGEQFF.

This clonotype was recorded at least ten times. The gene calls are TRBV12-3 or TRBV12-4 and TRBJ1-3, with D uncertain. The CDR3 extends over 13 amino acids. Between the trimmed V and J ends, which lost 5 bases and 4 bases, there was a span of 9 bases. CDR3 DNA: TGTGCCAGCAGTGAAGACCAAGGAAACACCATATATTTT. Amino acids: CASSEDQGNTIYF.

This clonotype was detected a few times. V usage is TRBV7-2 and J usage is TRBJ2-3; 8 positions agree with TRBD2. The CDR3 has 14 residues. Germline V gene lookup returns CDR1 SGHTA and CDR2 FQGNSA. J lost 1 base, V lost 9 bases, and 6 bases had no gene match. The CDR3 nucleotides are TGTGCCAGTGCCCTGACTAGCGGCACAGATACGCAGTATTTT. Translated, it gives CASALTSGTDTQYF.

This clonotype has a handful of counts. The chain has TRBV20-1 and TRBJ1-3; the D is unclear. CDR1 and CDR2 (germline): DFQATT, SNEGSKA (reference sequence). The CDR3 is 15 residues long. The V end was cut by 1 base, the J end by 0 bases, with 10 bases between. CDR3 nucleotide sequence: TGCAGTGCTAGAGGGCAGGCGAGCTCTGGAAACACCATATATTTT. It encodes CSARGQASSGNTIYF.

The J gene is TRBJ1-5, the V gene TRBV27, with D uncertain. Per germline, CDR1 MNHEY and CDR2 SMNVEV (reference sequence). This CDR3 is built from 14 residues. V was pared by 11 bases and J by 1 base, with 15 bases between. The chain's CDR3 is CAVGLPLSNQPQHF. The DNA of the CDR3 is TGTGCCGTCGGCCTCCCTCTGAGCAATCAGCCCCAGCATTTT.

This clonotype was seen a handful of times. The chain recombines TRBV7-2 with TRBJ1-4; D unresolved. The CDR3 sequence is 13 residues long. The V end was cut by 5 bases, the J end by 7 bases, with 11 bases between. Germline CDR1 and CDR2: SGHTA and FQGNSA. The CDR3 reads CASSVWGGEKLFF. DNA of the CDR3: TGTGCCAGCAGCGTCTGGGGAGGTGAAAAACTGTTTTTT.

The V gene is TRBV5-5, the J gene TRBJ2-5; D may be TRBD1 or TRBD2 (5 bases each). The germline V and J ends were trimmed by 1 base and 5 bases, with 12 bases remaining between them. Germline V gives CDR1 SGHKS, CDR2 YYEKEE (reference sequence). The CDR3 loop spans 14 amino acids. The CDR3: CASSLRDLRETQYF. CDR3 nucleotides: TGTGCCAGCAGCTTGCGGGACCTTCGGGAGACCCAGTACTTC.

The V and J genes are TRBV25-1 and TRBJ2-2, with D uncertain. The CDR3 has 13 residues. Germline CDR1 reads MGHDK; CDR2 reads SYGVNS. V dropped 7 bases and J dropped 5 bases, with 11 bases sitting between them. The CDR3 sequence: CASNQAPTGELFF. CDR3 in DNA: TGTGCCAGCAACCAAGCCCCTACCGGGGAGCTGTTTTTT.

The chain couples TRBV6-5 to TRBJ1-1, with 8 bases aligning to TRBD1. V lost 4 bases and J lost 3; bases outside the gene matches: 4. This CDR3 region has 14 residues. Germline loops: CDR1 MNHEY, CDR2 SVGAGI. DNA of the CDR3: TGTGCCAGCAGTTTGACAGGGGTGCACACTGAAGCTTTCTTT. Translating it yields CASSLTGVHTEAFF.

This clonotype was recorded many times. Here the CDR3 reads CASSLLGTGSPLHF. The CDR3 nucleotides are TGCGCCAGCAGCTTGTTGGGGACCGGATCACCCCTCCACTTT. V gene TRBV5-1 combines with J gene TRBJ1-6, with D tentatively TRBD1 (5 bases). The germline V gene encodes CDR1 SGHRS and CDR2 YFSETQ. Trimming removed 1 base at V and 10 bases at J, with 12 bases between. The CDR3 contains 14 residues.